What follows are 20 T cell receptor beta chains derived from one specimen sequenced in a study of blood T cell repertoires in COVID-19. Using immunoSEQ multiplex PCR, the repertoire was profiled, and TCRdb retains in-frame clones only, with some absent. The data hold about 55,000 clones, with approximately 85% observed a single time. The sample taken for sequencing was peripheral blood. Receptors originate from a human donor in a cohort sampled during active COVID-19.

The V and J genes are TRBV7-8 and TRBJ2-7, with 8 bases fitting TRBD1. This CDR3 has 16 residues. J lost 2 bases, V lost 1 base, and 7 bases had no gene match. From germline, CDR1 is SGHVS and CDR2 FQNEAQ. The CDR3 sequence is CASSLGNRGVAYEQYF. The CDR3 DNA sequence: TGTGCCAGCAGCTTAGGAAACAGGGGGGTCGCCTACGAGCAGTACTTC.

This clone was found once. The V call is TRBV7-3, the J call TRBJ2-1, with 9 bases matching TRBD2. This CDR3 is built from 15 residues. Germline trimming cut 3 bases from V and 5 bases from J; bases unmatched to any gene: 5. CDR1 is SGHTA and CDR2 is FQGTGA in the germline V gene. Here the CDR3 DNA reads TGTGCCAGCAGCTTTTTAGCGGGAGCAAACAATGAGCAGTTCTTC. Its translation: CASSFLAGANNEQFF.

The rearrangement uses TRBV27 and TRBJ1-5; TRBD1 agrees at 7 bases. Germline CDR1 is MNHEY and CDR2 is SMNVEV (reference sequence). The CDR3 is made up of 15 amino acids. Trimming at V came to 5 bases and at J to 13 bases, leaving 17 bases not matched to a gene. The CDR3 here is CASSTLRQGAASQHF. CDR3 in DNA: TGTGCCAGCAGTACCCTACGACAGGGAGCGGCGTCTCAGCATTTT.

The rearrangement joins TRBV19 to TRBJ1-2; TRBD1 might be the D (5 bases). The CDR3 covers 13 residues. Germline V CDR1 and CDR2: LNHDA, SQIVND (reference sequence). V was trimmed by 6 bases and J by 7 bases, leaving 15 bases between them. This CDR3 is CASSADILIGYTF. The DNA for the CDR3 is TGTGCCAGTAGCGCGGACATCCTCATTGGCTACACCTTC.

The J gene is TRBJ2-1, the V gene TRBV6-6; 8 positions match TRBD2. From germline, CDR1 is MNHNY and CDR2 SVGAGI (reference sequence). The trim removed 2 bases at V and 5 bases at J, leaving 5 bases unmatched. CDR3 length: 15 residues. The CDR3 loop reads CASSYTVAGNNEQFF. Here the CDR3 DNA reads TGTGCCAGCAGTTACACGGTAGCGGGGAACAATGAGCAGTTCTTC.

The rearrangement links TRBV5-4 to TRBJ2-7; D is perhaps TRBD1 (5 bases). The CDR3 covers 13 residues. Germline assignment: CDR1 SGHNT and CDR2 YYREEE (reference sequence). V was clipped by 1 base and J by 3 bases, with 8 bases between them. DNA for the CDR3: TGTGCCAGCAGCTTGCAGGGTAACTACGAGCAGTACTTC. It encodes CASSLQGNYEQYF. Variable domain in full (rest from reference TRBV5-4 and TRBJ2-7): ETGVTQSPTHLIKTRGQQVTLRCSSQSGHNTVSWYQQALGQGPQFIFQYYREEENGRGNFPPRFSGLQFPNYSSELNVNALELDDSALYLCASSLQGNYEQYFGPGTRLTVT.

This chain connects TRBV7-2 to TRBJ2-1, with D hard to call. CDR1 and CDR2 (germline): SGHTA, FQGNSA. V shed 1 base and J shed 9 bases, with 7 bases lying between them. CDR3 length: 12 residues. The CDR3 nucleotides are TGTGCCAGCAGCTTAGTCTTCAGTGAGCAGTTCTTC. Protein product: CASSLVFSEQFF.

The chain employs TRBV11-2 and TRBJ2-7; D is perhaps TRBD2 (5 bases). CDR1 is SGHAT, CDR2 FQNNGV, per germline. V was shortened by 5 bases and J by 6 bases, with 14 bases between the two germline ends. The CDR3 contains 13 residues. DNA for the CDR3: TGTGCCAGCAGCCTCCCAGGAGGTTCCGAGCAGTACTTC. Translated, it gives CASSLPGGSEQYF.

This clone was counted once. V and J are TRBV5-1 and TRBJ2-5; perhaps TRBD2 as D (6 bases). The germline V gene has CDR1 SGHRS and CDR2 YFSETQ. The ends were cut back, 0 bases at V and 2 bases at J, with 17 bases in the middle. This CDR3 contains 17 residues. The CDR3 loop reads CASSLDMGAGRQETQYF. CDR3 DNA: TGCGCCAGCAGCTTGGACATGGGTGCGGGGAGGCAAGAGACCCAGTACTTC.

The sample holds one count of this clone. V usage is TRBV12-3 or TRBV12-4 and J usage is TRBJ2-7; TRBD1 matches at 11 bases. The V segment lost 4 bases and the J segment 5 bases; nucleotides outside the gene matches: 1. The CDR3 sequence is 13 residues long. The CDR3 DNA reads as TGTGCCAGCAGTTGGACAGGGGGCCACGAGCAGTACTTC. Protein product: CASSWTGGHEQYF.

This clone was observed a single time. The chain recombines TRBV2 with TRBJ1-1, with D possibly being TRBD1 (5 bases). Trimming shortened V by 6 bases and J by 4 bases, and 12 bases separated the two germline ends. CDR1 SNHLY and CDR2 FYNNEI come from the germline V gene. This CDR3 has 13 amino acids. This CDR3 reads CASSLQALTEAFF. In nucleotides, the CDR3 is TGTGCCAGCAGCCTACAGGCGCTCACTGAAGCTTTCTTT. The whole variable domain, filled in from reference TRBV2 and TRBJ1-1, reads EPEVTQTPSHQVTQMGQEVILRCVPISNHLYFYWYRQILGQKVEFLVSFYNNEISEKSEIFDDQFSVERPDGSNFTLKIRSTKLEDSAMYFCASSLQALTEAFFGQGTRLTVV.

The genes are TRBV5-4 and TRBJ2-2; tentatively, D is TRBD1 (6 bases). Trimming took 2 bases from V and 5 from J, leaving 16 bases between them. The germline gives CDR1 SGHNT, CDR2 YYREEE (reference sequence). There are 16 residues in the CDR3. CDR3 sequence: CASSFGGASRTGELFF. The DNA of the CDR3 is TGTGCCAGCAGCTTTGGGGGCGCGAGTAGGACCGGGGAGCTGTTTTTT.

The chain recombines TRBV28 with TRBJ1-3, with D tentatively TRBD1 (6 bases). The CDR3 contains 15 residues. Germline values: CDR1 MDHEN, CDR2 SYDVKM. Trimming cost V 3 bases and J 4 bases, with 13 bases left between them. CDR3 region: CASSLPGDLGNTIYF. In DNA form, the CDR3 reads TGTGCCAGCAGTTTGCCAGGGGATTTGGGAAACACCATATATTTT.

V and J are TRBV28 and TRBJ2-2; TRBD1 matches 10 bases. V dropped 3 bases and J dropped 7; count of bases not matched to a gene: 14. Germline V gene lookup returns CDR1 MDHEN and CDR2 SYDVKM. There are 18 residues in the CDR3. The CDR3: CASSLFLGGTGVFGELFF. For the CDR3, the DNA is TGTGCCAGCAGTTTGTTCCTGGGCGGGACAGGGGTTTTCGGGGAGCTGTTTTTT.

The CDR3: CASSFSRVYEQYF. Here the CDR3 DNA reads TGTGCCAGCAGTTTTTCGCGGGTTTACGAGCAGTACTTC. The chain couples TRBV28 to TRBJ2-7; D is perhaps TRBD2 (5 bases). Trimming stripped 3 bases from V and 4 bases from J, with 10 bases between. Germline-derived CDR1 and CDR2 are MDHEN and SYDVKM. This CDR3 is 13 amino acids long. Full variable domain (missing parts from reference TRBV28 and TRBJ2-7): DVKVTQSSRYLVKRTGEKVFLECVQDMDHENMFWYRQDPGLGLRLIYFSYDVKMKEKGDIPEGYSVSREKKERFSLILESASTNQTSMYLCASSFSRVYEQYFGPGTRLTVT.

As DNA, the CDR3 is TGTGCCAGCAGTTTTCGCCAAGGGGGAGGGCCTTCCTACGAGCAGTACTTC. It specifies CASSFRQGGGPSYEQYF. V and J are TRBV27 and TRBJ2-7, with D maybe TRBD2 (7 bases). The V gene lost 3 bases and the J gene lost 1 base, with 19 bases spanning the gap. Germline-derived CDR1 and CDR2 are MNHEY and SMNVEV (reference sequence). This CDR3 spans 17 amino acids.

The CDR3 reads CASSRWTGAGVNQPQHF. CDR3 bases: TGTGCCAGCAGCCGCTGGACAGGGGCCGGGGTGAATCAGCCCCAGCATTTT. V usage is TRBV27 and J usage is TRBJ1-5; TRBD1 matches 9 bases. The germline CDR1 and CDR2 sequences are MNHEY and SMNVEV (reference sequence). The CDR3 covers 17 residues. J lost 4 bases, V lost 6 bases, and 13 bases had no gene match.

This sequence joins TRBV13 and TRBJ2-7, with TRBD1 as a possible D gene (5 bases). The CDR3 consists of 13 residues. Germline V CDR1 and CDR2: PRHDT, FYEKMQ (reference sequence). V was cut by 6 bases and J by 6 bases, with 15 bases left in between. This CDR3 reads CASSTGRLSEQYF. In DNA, the CDR3 is TGTGCCAGCAGTACAGGCAGGTTGTCCGAGCAGTACTTC.

The chain combines TRBV19 with TRBJ2-7, with TRBD2 matching 12 bases. J gave up 5 bases and V 5 bases, and 4 bases lay outside the gene matches. This CDR3 contains 14 residues. Germline CDR1 is LNHDA and CDR2 is SQIVND (reference sequence). The CDR3 loop reads CASSRTSGNDEQYF. Here the CDR3 DNA reads TGTGCCAGTAGTCGGACTAGCGGGAATGACGAGCAGTACTTC. Together with reference TRBV19 and TRBJ2-7, the CDR3 gives the full variable domain: DGGITQSPKYLFRKEGQNVTLSCEQNLNHDAMYWYRQDPGQGLRLIYYSQIVNDFQKGDIAEGYSVSREKKESFPLTVTSAQKNPTAFYLCASSRTSGNDEQYFGPGTRLTVT.

The rearrangement joins TRBV27 to TRBJ2-3, with D perhaps TRBD1 (5 bases). V shed 5 bases and J shed 2 bases, with 14 bases lying between them. Germline CDR1 reads MNHEY; CDR2 reads SMNVEV (reference sequence). This CDR3 is built from 15 residues. The chain's CDR3 is CASSPLGHPTDTQYF. CDR3 sequence (DNA): TGTGCCAGCAGTCCCCTGGGGCATCCCACAGATACGCAGTATTTT.